This T cell receptor (beta chain) derives from a study of blood T cell repertoires in COVID-19. The repertoire was sequenced with immunoSEQ multiplex PCR; TCRdb's copy has only in-frame clones and lacks some. The sample shows about 350,000 clones, around nine tenths of them seen only once. V was trimmed by 6 bases and J by 3 bases, leaving 17 bases between them. The CDR3 is 15 residues long. Germline V gene sequence: CDR1 WSHSY, CDR2 SAAADI. This chain joins TRBV10-2 and TRBJ1-2, with D perhaps TRBD1 (6 bases). This receptor was identified in a woman aged 55-70 years with COVID-19, enrolled during active disease. The sequenced material came from peripheral blood. Here the CDR3 reads CASSPRGGRDYGYTF. The DNA for the CDR3 is TGCGCCAGCAGCCCTAGAGGGGGTAGAGACTATGGCTACACCTTC.